This T cell receptor (beta chain) originates from a study of Graves' ophthalmopathy and Graves' hyperthyroidism (dated by TCRdb to between 2018 and 2020). General notes on the study: Hyperthyroidism was considered stable if no progression to ophthalmopathy occurred within 18 months of follow-up. The study used TCR beta repertoire signatures to distinguish Graves' ophthalmopathy from Graves' hyperthyroidism and to predict progression to ophthalmopathy. In total, some 130 blood samples were TCR-sequenced: approximately 42 ophthalmopathy, over 70 hyperthyroidism and about 17 hyperthyroidism-to-ophthalmopathy patients. To explore V-J signatures that separate ophthalmopathy from hyperthyroidism, a discovery set of about a hundred patients was enrolled, consisting of approximately 45 with ophthalmopathy and about 60 with stable hyperthyroidism. An independent validation cohort comprised some 18 hyperthyroidism patients and over 15 patients who later progressed from hyperthyroidism to ophthalmopathy. In more than five hyperthyroidism patients, the T-cell repertoires found in thyroid tissue were compared with those found in blood. After sampling, hyperthyroidism patients received methimazole starting at 30 mg daily, and ophthalmopathy patients received high-dose intravenous methylprednisolone. The paper as a whole reports these results and caveats: In validation, the model predicted ophthalmopathy progression with more than 55% sensitivity and 72.22% specificity; some twelve predicted patients were CT-confirmed with GO in a median of approximately 6.5 months. Sample size was not statistically predetermined, and group allocation was not concealed from the investigators. Ophthalmopathy was separated from stable hyperthyroidism by the 13-signature model with more than 85% sensitivity and approximately 84% specificity in cross-validation and with 80%/75% in the test set. Among expanded thyroid clonotypes with frequency above 0.001, most also showed up in blood, which suggests that blood repertoires may reflect the thyroid immune response.

Concerning this clonotype itself: It lacks a known antigen. A read error may explain this, as a much larger clone is one base away. Given the absence of the conserved phenylalanine or tryptophan at the CDR3 end, a read error is likely.

TCR beta CDR3 regions were amplified from RNA transcripts for repertoire sequencing. HTBI primers and the Qiagen OneStep RT-PCR kit were used in a first-round RT-PCR, which was followed by a second-round multiplex PCR, size selection and purification. Sequencing of the libraries was carried out on an Illumina HiSeq2000 in paired-end mode with 100 bp reads. The original pipeline was this. SOAPnuke was used to process the reads, throwing out any read that had adapters, had uncalled bases, had a mean Phred below 15, or lacked an exact constant-primer or identifier match. COPE v1.2.5 was used to merge the high-quality paired reads. Each unique nucleotide sequence was treated as a clonotype, and MiTCR v1.1 was used to align the clonotypes to the IMGT TRB V, D and J references. The analysis was limited to V-J combinations with a frequency above 0.0001, which together covered approximately 99% of repertoires. A TCR clonal expansion and chaos score per V-J combination was defined as the ratio of F50 clonal expansion to chaos observed in the TCRdist matrix. Welch's t-statistics and random forest were used to reduce features to some 13 V-J combinations, which were fed into a naive Bayes classifier. Thyroid-blood repertoire similarity was quantified with the Morisita-Horn index. TCRdb passed the public sequencing reads through fastp at Q25 and MiXCR, retaining productive beta sequences. Under each unique CDR3 protein, matching rows form one entry showing the most common genes and DNA. TCRdb, not the original authors, processed these V and J calls. The table for this sample lists around 1,000,000 distinct CDR3 sequences; 36% of them were counted only once. Roughly 10% of the sample is in the top ten clones.

The CDR3 spans 14 residues, counting both ends. Only CDR3 DNA remains: 42 bases, in frame from the first base. The germline V gene encodes CDR1 MNHNY and CDR2 SVGAGI (reference sequence). V gives up 7 bases and J gives up 1 base, and the segment between their germline ends measures 13 bases. Hyperthyroidism patients were newly diagnosed, with disease duration under 2 months, and aged 18 to 65 years. Patients with other autoimmune diseases, uncontrolled infections, pregnancy or lactation were excluded. Diagnosis relied on clinical symptoms, serum thyroxine, TRAb, thyroid ultrasound and orbital computed tomography. Total RNA was extracted using Trizol reagent, and RNA quality was checked on an Agilent 2100 Bioanalyzer.

Recombination linked TRBV6-6 to TRBJ1-1; a tentative D call is TRBD1 (6 bases match). The TCR comes from an adult man with Graves' hyperthyroidism. The sample taken for sequencing was peripheral blood or thyroid tissue (not recorded which). The DNA reads TGTGCCAGCAAAGTGGGGGGCCAGAACACTGAAGCTTTCCTT. The translation is CASKVGGQNTEAFL.